The present TCR beta chain was sequenced within a study of T-cell memory formation after mild COVID-19. Study information: TCR clusters showed largely donor specificity. Study results and limitations: Whereas later expanders leaned CD4+, clones contracting day 15 to 85 showed a balanced CD4/CD8 makeup. The second-wave clones peaking on day 37 were not confirmed as SARS-CoV-2-specific.

5'RACE primed from the constant segment yielded TCR alpha and TCR beta cDNA libraries bearing sample barcodes and UMIs. TCRdb reanalysed the 5' RACE reads using MiXCR and keeps one entry per CDR3 protein. This sample carries more than 25,000 distinct CDR3 sequences, about 16% of them seen once, and the ten largest clones take 1.3% to 1.5%. This clonotype was seen ten or more times. The antigen is not known. This CDR3 region has 15 residues. The V and J ends lost 2 bases and 8 bases respectively, with 16 bases between them. Germline V gene lookup returns CDR1 SGHAT and CDR2 FQNNGV. The V call is TRBV11-2, the J call TRBJ2-1; perhaps D is TRBD1 or TRBD2 (5 bases each). This receptor was obtained from an adult who had mild COVID-19 (a few samples of this study predate the infection). Cell type and time point are not known. The sequenced sample was PBMCs or a T cell subset sorted from them (not recorded which). DNA for the CDR3: TGTGCCAGCAGCTTAATTGGGGGAGTGGGCGATGAGCAGTTCTTC. Translation: CASSLIGGVGDEQFF.